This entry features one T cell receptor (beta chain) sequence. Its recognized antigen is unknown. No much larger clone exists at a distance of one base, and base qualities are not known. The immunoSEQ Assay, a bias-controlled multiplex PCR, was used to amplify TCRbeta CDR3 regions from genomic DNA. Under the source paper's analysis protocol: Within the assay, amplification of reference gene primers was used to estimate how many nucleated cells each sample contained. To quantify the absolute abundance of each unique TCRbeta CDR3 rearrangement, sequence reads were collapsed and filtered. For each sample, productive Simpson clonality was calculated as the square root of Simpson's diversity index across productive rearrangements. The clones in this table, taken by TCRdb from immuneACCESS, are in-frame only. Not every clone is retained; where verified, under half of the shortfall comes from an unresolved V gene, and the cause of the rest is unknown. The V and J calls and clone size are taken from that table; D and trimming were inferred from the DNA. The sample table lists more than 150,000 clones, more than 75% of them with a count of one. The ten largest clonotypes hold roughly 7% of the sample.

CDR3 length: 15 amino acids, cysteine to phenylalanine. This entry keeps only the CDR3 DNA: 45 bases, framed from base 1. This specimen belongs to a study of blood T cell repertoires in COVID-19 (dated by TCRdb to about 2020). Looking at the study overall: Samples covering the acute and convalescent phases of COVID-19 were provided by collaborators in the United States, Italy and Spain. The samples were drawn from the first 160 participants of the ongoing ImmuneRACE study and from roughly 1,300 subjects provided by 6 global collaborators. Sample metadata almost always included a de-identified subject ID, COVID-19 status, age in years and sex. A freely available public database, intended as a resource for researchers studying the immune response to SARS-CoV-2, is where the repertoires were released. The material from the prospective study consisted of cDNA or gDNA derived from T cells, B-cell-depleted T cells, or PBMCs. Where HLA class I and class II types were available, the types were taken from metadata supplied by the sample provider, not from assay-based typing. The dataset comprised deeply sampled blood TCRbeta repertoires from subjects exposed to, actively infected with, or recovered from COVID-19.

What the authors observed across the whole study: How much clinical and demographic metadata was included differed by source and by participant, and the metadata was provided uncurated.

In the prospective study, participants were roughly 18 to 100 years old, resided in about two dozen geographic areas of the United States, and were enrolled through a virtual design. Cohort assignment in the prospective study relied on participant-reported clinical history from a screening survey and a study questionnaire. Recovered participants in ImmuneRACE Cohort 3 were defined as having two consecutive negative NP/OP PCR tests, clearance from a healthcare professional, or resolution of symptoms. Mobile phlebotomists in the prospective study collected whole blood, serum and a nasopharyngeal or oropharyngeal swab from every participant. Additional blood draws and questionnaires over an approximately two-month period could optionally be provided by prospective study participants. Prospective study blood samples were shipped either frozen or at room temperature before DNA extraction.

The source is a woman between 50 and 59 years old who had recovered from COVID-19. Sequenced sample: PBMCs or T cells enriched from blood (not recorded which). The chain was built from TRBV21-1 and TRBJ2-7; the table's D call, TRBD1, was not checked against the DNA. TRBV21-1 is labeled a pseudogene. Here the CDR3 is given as CASRKGHQLTYEQYF. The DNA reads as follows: TGTGCCAGCAGGAAGGGACACCAACTTACCTACGAGCAGTACTTC.